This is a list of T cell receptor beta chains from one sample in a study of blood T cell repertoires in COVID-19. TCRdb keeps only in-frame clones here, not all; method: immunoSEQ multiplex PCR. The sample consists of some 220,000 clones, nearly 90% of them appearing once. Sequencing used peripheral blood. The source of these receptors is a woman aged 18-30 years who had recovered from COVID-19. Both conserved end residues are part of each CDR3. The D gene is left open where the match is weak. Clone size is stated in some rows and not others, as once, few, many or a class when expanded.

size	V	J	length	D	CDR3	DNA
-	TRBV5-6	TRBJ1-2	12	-	CASSFNRDGYTF	TGTGCCAGCAGCTTTAACAGGGATGGCTACACCTTC
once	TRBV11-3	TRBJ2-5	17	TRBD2	CASSLGDSGRAVETQYF	TGTGCCAGCAGCTTAGGTGATAGCGGGAGGGCGGTGGAGACCCAGTACTTC
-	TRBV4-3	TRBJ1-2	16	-	CASSQDRQLVPYGYTF	TGCGCCAGCAGCCAAGATAGACAGTTGGTCCCCTATGGCTACACCTTC
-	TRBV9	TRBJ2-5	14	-	CASSKEGLVGTQYF	TGTGCCAGCAGCAAGGAAGGACTCGTCGGGACCCAGTACTTC
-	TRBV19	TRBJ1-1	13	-	CASSIAGGTEAFF	TGTGCCAGTAGTATAGCGGGAGGCACTGAAGCTTTCTTT
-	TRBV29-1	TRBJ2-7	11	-	CSVVQSYEQYF	TGCAGCGTTGTGCAGTCCTACGAGCAGTACTTC
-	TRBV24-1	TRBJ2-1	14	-	CATSDSLAANEQFF	TGTGCCACCAGTGATTCGCTAGCTGCCAATGAGCAGTTCTTC
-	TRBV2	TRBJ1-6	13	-	CASSLEVNSPLHF	TGTGCCAGCTCACTAGAGGTCAATTCACCCCTCCACTTT
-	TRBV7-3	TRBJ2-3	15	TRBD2	CASSFTSGRTDTQYF	TGTGCCAGCAGCTTTACTAGCGGTCGCACAGATACGCAGTATTTT
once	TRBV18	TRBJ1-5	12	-	CASSASDQPQHF	TGTGCCAGCTCGGCCAGCGATCAGCCCCAGCATTTT
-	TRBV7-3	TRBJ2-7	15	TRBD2	CASSLLAGLTYEQYF	TGTGCCAGCAGCTTACTAGCGGGATTAACCTACGAGCAGTACTTC
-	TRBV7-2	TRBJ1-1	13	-	CASSAARELEAFF	TGTGCCAGCAGCGCGGCGAGAGAACTTGAAGCTTTCTTT
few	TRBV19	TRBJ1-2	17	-	CASSIAWDTTFNYGYTF	TGTGCCAGTAGTATCGCATGGGACACCACTTTTAACTATGGCTACACCTTC
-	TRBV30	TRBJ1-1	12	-	CAWKSESIEAFF	TGTGCCTGGAAGAGCGAGTCAATTGAAGCTTTCTTT
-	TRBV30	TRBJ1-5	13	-	CAWSVQGDQPQHF	TGTGCCTGGAGTGTACAAGGGGATCAGCCCCAGCATTTT
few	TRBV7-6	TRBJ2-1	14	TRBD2	CASSFGREGNEQFF	TGTGCCAGCAGCTTTGGGCGGGAGGGCAATGAGCAGTTCTTC
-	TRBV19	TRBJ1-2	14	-	CASSPPIYSPGYTF	TGTGCCAGTTCTCCCCCGATATACTCCCCTGGCTACACCTTC